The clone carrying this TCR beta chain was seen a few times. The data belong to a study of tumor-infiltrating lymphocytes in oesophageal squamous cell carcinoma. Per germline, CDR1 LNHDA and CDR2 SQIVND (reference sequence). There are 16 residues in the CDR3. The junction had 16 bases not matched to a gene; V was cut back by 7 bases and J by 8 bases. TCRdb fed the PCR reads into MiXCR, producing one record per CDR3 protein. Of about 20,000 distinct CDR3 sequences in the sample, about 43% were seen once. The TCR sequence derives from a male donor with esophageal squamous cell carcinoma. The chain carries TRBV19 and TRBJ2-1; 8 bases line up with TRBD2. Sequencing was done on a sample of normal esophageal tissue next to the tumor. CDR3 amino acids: CASTPNSGTSLDEQFF. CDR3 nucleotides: TGTGCCAGTACCCCAAACTCCGGGACTAGTTTGGATGAGCAGTTCTTC.